A selection of T cell receptor beta chains follows, all from one sample in a study of post-analysis software for immune sequencing data. Via MiXCR, TCRdb re-called the PCR reads, giving one row per CDR3 protein. The profile covers about 200,000 distinct CDR3 sequences, with approximately 28% appearing a single time and around 3.2% taken by the ten largest. The specimen sequenced was blood. Receptors were obtained from a girl under 18 with multiple sclerosis. Both conserved end residues are trimmed from each CDR3.

v_gene: TRBV12-3/TRBV12-4
CDR3aa: ASSSGGKPPYEQY

v_gene: TRBV10-1
CDR3aa: ASSTDPFGIYEQY

v_gene: TRBV5-1
CDR3aa: ASSLAEGTGGYEQY

v_gene: TRBV20-1
CDR3aa: SARSQPWRPAGEQF

v_gene: TRBV20-1
CDR3aa: SARISTDTQY

v_gene: TRBV5-1
CDR3aa: ASEGPTGGYT

v_gene: TRBV27
CDR3aa: ASSLSAGSSYNSPLH

v_gene: TRBV27
CDR3aa: ASSLGGLGETQY

v_gene: TRBV4-1
CDR3aa: ASSQVHGGYGYT

v_gene: TRBV12-3/TRBV12-4
CDR3aa: ASSLNDHKAQY

v_gene: TRBV5-8
CDR3aa: ASSLKALTDTQY

v_gene: TRBV14
CDR3aa: ASNRELAGSYEQY

v_gene: TRBV29-1
CDR3aa: SVEVGGTGTQY

v_gene: TRBV12-3/TRBV12-4
CDR3aa: ASSLRNRVDEAF

v_gene: TRBV6-5
CDR3aa: ASSYSRGWTDTQY

v_gene: TRBV28
CDR3aa: AGSPGLAGVGGGDTQY

v_gene: TRBV6-5
CDR3aa: ASSYSRDRGNTEAF

v_gene: TRBV12-3/TRBV12-4
CDR3aa: ASSLLRDHPYEQY

v_gene: TRBV5-1
CDR3aa: ASRGLAGVLTDTQY

v_gene: TRBV4-2
CDR3aa: ASSQVGDSEQY

v_gene: TRBV28
CDR3aa: ASTPGTSGSTDTQY

v_gene: TRBV11-2
CDR3aa: ASSPAGTLRGEKLF

v_gene: TRBV6-2/TRBV6-3
CDR3aa: ASRDPGRVETQY

v_gene: TRBV5-1
CDR3aa: ASSLSQGTTEAF

v_gene: TRBV2
CDR3aa: ASSEGLGVQY

v_gene: TRBV20-1
CDR3aa: SAREVRGREGQPQH

v_gene: TRBV4-1
CDR3aa: ASSQEGDRGAYELY

v_gene: TRBV7-9
CDR3aa: ASSVYPGWDTQY

v_gene: TRBV27
CDR3aa: ASSLAGGRNSPLH